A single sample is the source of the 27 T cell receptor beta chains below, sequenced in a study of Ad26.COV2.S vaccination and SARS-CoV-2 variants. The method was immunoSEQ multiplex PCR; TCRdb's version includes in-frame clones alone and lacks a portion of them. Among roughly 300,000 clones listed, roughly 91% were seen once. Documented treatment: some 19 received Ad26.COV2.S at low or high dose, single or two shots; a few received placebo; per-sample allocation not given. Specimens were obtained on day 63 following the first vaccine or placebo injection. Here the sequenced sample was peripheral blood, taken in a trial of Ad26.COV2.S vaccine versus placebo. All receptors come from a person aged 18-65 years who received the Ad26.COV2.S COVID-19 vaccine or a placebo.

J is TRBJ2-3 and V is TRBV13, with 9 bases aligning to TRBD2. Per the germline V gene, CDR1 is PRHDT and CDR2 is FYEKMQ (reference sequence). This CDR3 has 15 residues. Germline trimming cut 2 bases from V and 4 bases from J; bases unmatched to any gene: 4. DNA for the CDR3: TGTGCCAGCAGCTTACGGCGGGGGGGCCCAGATACGCAGTATTTT. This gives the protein CASSLRRGGPDTQYF.

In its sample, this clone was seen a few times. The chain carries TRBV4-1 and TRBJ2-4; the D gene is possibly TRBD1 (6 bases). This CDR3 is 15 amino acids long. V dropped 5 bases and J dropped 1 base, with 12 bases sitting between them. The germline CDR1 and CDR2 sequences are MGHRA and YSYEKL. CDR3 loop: CASSEGEWAKNIQYF. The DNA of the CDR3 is TGCGCCAGCAGCGAGGGGGAGTGGGCCAAAAACATTCAGTACTTC.

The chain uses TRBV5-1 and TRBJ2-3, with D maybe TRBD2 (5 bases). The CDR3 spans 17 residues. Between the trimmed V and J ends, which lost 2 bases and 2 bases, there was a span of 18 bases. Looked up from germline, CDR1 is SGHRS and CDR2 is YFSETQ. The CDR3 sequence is CASSLTGNPVNTDTQYF. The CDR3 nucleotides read TGCGCCAGCAGCTTAACGGGAAACCCCGTGAACACAGATACGCAGTATTTT.

Written as DNA, the CDR3 is TGCGCCAGCCAAGGGGTAGGGGCTTACAATGAGCAGTTCTTC. Translation: CASQGVGAYNEQFF. This sequence joins TRBV10-1 and TRBJ2-1; perhaps TRBD1 as D (5 bases). V lost 8 bases, J lost 4 bases, and 15 bases lay in between. In germline, CDR1 is WNHNN, CDR2 SYGVQD (reference sequence). This CDR3 is 14 amino acids long.

The CDR3, as DNA: TGTGCCAGCAGCTCCAACAGGGGGCGCAGGGCAGAGACCCAGTACTTC. The encoded protein is CASSSNRGRRAETQYF. The chain carries TRBV7-2 and TRBJ2-5; 9 bases line up with TRBD1. The J segment lost 4 bases and the V segment lost 4 bases, leaving 10 bases of the junction unmatched. This CDR3 is 16 amino acids long. Looked up from germline, CDR1 is SGHTA and CDR2 is FQGNSA.

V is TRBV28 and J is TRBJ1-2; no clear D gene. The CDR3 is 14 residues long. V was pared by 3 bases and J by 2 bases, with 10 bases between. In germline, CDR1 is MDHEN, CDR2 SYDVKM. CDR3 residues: CASSFGQENYGYTF. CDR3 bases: TGTGCCAGCAGTTTCGGCCAGGAGAACTATGGCTACACCTTC.

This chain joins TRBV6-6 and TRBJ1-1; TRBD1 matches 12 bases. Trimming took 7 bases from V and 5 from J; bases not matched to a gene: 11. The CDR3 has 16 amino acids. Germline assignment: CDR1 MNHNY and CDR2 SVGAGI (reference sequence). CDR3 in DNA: TGTGCCAGCACCTCCGGGACAGGGGGCGCGGTAACTGAAGCTTTCTTT. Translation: CASTSGTGGAVTEAFF.

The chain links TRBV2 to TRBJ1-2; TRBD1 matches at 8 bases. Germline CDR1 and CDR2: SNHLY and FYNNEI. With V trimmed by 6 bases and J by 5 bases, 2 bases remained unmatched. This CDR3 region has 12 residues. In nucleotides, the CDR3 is TGTGCCAGCAGGGACAGGGCTTATGGCTACACCTTC. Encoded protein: CASRDRAYGYTF. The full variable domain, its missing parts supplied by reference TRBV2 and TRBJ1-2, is EPEVTQTPSHQVTQMGQEVILRCVPISNHLYFYWYRQILGQKVEFLVSFYNNEISEKSEIFDDQFSVERPDGSNFTLKIRSTKLEDSAMYFCASRDRAYGYTFGSGTRLTVV.

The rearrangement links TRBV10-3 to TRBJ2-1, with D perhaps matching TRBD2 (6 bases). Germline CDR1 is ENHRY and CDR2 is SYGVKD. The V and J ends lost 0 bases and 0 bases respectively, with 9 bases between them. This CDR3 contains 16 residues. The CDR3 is CAISESGGSSYNEQFF. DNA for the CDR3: TGTGCCATCAGTGAGTCCGGGGGTAGCTCCTACAATGAGCAGTTCTTC.

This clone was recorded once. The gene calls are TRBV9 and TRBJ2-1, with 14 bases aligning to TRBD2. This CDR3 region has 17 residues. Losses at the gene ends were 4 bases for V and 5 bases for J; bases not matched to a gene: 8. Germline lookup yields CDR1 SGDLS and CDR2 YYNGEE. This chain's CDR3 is CASSPRTSGGLNNEQFF. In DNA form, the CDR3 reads TGTGCCAGCAGCCCGCGGACTAGCGGGGGGCTAAACAATGAGCAGTTCTTC.

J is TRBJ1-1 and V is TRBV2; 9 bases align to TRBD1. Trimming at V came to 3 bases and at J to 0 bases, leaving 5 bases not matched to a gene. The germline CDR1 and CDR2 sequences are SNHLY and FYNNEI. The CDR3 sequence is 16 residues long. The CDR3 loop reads CASSETGTGMNTEAFF. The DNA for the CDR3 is TGTGCCAGCAGTGAGACCGGGACAGGGATGAACACTGAAGCTTTCTTT. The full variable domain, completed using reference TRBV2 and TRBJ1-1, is EPEVTQTPSHQVTQMGQEVILRCVPISNHLYFYWYRQILGQKVEFLVSFYNNEISEKSEIFDDQFSVERPDGSNFTLKIRSTKLEDSAMYFCASSETGTGMNTEAFFGQGTRLTVV.

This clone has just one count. The CDR3 region is CASSETGVQETQYF. CDR3 nucleotides: TGTGCCAGCAGCGAAACAGGGGTTCAAGAGACCCAGTACTTC. The chain is built from TRBV2 and TRBJ2-5, with 7 bases identical to TRBD1. The germline V gene encodes CDR1 SNHLY and CDR2 FYNNEI. The CDR3 contains 14 residues. After removal of 6 bases from V and 2 bases from J, the junction contained 6 bases not matched to a gene.

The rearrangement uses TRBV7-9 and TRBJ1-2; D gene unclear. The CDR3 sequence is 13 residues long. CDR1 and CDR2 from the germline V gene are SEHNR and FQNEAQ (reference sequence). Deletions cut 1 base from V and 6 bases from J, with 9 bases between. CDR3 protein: CASSLDSQDGYTF. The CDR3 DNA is TGTGCCAGCAGCTTAGATAGCCAGGATGGCTACACCTTC.

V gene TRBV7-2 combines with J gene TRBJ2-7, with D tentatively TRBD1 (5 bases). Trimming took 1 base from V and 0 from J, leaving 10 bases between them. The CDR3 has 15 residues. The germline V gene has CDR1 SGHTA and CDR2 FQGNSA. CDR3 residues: CASSLGRASSYEQYF. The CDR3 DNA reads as TGTGCCAGCAGCTTAGGCAGGGCGAGCTCCTACGAGCAGTACTTC. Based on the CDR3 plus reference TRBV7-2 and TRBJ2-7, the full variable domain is GAGVSQSPSNKVTEKGKDVELRCDPISGHTALYWYRQSLGQGLEFLIYFQGNSAPDKSGLPSDRFSAERTGGSVSTLTIQRTQQEDSAVYLCASSLGRASSYEQYFGPGTRLTVT.

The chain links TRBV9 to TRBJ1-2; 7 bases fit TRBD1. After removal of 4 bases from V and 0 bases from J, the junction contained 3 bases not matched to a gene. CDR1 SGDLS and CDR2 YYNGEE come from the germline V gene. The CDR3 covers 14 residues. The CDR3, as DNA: TGTGCCAGCAGCTCAGGGACAGCTAACTATGGCTACACCTTC. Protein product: CASSSGTANYGYTF.

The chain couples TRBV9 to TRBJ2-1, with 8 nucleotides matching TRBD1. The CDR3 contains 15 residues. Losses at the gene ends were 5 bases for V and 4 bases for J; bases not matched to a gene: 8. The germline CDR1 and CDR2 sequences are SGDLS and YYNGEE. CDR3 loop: CASRPAGGEYNEQFF. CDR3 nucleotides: TGTGCCAGCAGACCCGCAGGGGGCGAATACAATGAGCAGTTCTTC.

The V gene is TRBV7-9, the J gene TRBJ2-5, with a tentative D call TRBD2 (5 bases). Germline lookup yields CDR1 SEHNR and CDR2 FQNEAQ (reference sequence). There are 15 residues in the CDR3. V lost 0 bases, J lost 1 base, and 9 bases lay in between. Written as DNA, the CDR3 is TGTGCCAGCAGCTTAGCAGGGAGAACCCAAGAGACCCAGTACTTC. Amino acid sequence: CASSLAGRTQETQYF.

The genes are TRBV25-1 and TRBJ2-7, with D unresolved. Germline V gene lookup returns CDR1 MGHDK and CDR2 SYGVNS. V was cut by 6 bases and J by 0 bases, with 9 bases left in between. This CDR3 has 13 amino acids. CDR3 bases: TGTGCCAGCAGCGGACGGTACTCCTACGAGCAGTACTTC. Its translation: CASSGRYSYEQYF.

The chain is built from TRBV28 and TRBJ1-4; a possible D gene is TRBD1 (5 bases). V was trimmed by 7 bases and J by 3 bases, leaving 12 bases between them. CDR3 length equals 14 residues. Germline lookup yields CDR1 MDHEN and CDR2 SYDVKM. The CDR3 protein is CASKGRLSNEKLFF. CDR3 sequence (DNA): TGTGCCAGCAAGGGGCGGCTTTCTAATGAAAAACTGTTTTTT.

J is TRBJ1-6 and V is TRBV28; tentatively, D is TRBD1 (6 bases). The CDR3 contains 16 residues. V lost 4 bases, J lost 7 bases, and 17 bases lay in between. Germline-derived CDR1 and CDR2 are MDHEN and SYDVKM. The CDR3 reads CASSSQAGAGNSPLHF. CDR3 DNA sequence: TGTGCCAGCAGTTCACAGGCGGGGGCGGGGAATTCACCCCTCCACTTT.

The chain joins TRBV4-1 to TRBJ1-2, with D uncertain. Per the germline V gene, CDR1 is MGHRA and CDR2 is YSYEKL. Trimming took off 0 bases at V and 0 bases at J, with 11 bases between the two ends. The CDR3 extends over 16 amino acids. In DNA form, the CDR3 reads TGCGCCAGCAGCCAAGATAGGGCCAGATCTAACTATGGCTACACCTTC. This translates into CASSQDRARSNYGYTF.

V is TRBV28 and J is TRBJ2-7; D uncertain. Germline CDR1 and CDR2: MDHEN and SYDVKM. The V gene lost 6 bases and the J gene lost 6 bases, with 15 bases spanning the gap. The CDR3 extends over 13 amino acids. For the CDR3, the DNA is TGTGCCAGCAGAATGGCCAGTATCGGCGAGCAGTACTTC. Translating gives CASRMASIGEQYF.

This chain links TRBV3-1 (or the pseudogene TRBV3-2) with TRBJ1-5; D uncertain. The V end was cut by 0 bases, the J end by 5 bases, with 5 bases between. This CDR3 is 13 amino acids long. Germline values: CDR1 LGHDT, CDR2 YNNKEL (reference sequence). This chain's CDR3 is CASSQDHYQPQHF. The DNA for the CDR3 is TGTGCCAGCAGCCAAGATCACTATCAGCCCCAGCATTTT.

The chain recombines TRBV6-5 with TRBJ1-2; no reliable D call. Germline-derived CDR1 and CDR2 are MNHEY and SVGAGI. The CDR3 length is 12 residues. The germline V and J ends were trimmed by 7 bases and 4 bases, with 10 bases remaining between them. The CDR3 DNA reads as TGTGCCAGCAAGCCAGGATTCTATGGCTACACCTTC. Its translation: CASKPGFYGYTF.

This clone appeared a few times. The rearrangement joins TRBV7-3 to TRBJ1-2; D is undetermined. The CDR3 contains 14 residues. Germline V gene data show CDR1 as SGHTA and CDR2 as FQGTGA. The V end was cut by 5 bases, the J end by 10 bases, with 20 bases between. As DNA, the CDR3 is TGTGCCAGCAGCCCTTCAGACATGGTGGATTTCTACACCTTC. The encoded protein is CASSPSDMVDFYTF.

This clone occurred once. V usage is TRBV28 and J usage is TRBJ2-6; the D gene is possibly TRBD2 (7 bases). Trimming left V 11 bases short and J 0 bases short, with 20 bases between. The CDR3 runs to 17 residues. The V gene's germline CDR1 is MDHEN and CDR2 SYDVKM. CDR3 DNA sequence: TGTGCCCGCGAGAAGGGGGGGCTAAGCTCTGGGGCCAACGTCCTGACTTTC. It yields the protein CAREKGGLSSGANVLTF.

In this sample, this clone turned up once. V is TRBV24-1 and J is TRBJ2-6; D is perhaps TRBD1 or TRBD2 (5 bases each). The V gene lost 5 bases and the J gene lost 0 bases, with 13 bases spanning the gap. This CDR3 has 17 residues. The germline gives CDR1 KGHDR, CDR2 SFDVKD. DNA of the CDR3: TGTGCCACCAGTGCACCAGGGACCATCTCTGGGGCCAACGTCCTGACTTTC. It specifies CATSAPGTISGANVLTF.